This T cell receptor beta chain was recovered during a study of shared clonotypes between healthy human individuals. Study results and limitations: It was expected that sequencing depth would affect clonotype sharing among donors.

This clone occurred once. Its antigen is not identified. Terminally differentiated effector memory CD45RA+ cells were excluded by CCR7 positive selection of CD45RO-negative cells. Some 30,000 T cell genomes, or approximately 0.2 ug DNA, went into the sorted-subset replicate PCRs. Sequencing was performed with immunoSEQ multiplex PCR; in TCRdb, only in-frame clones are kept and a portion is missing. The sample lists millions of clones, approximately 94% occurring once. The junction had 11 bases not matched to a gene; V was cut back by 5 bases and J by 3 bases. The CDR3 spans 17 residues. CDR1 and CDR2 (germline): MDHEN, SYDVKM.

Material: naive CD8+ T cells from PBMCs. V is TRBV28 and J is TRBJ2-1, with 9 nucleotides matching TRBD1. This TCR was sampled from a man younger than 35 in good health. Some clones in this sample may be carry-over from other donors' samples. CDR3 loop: CASSPWGRDRVYNEQFF. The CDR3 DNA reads TGTGCCAGCAGTCCCTGGGGCCGGGACAGGGTCTACAATGAGCAGTTCTTC.